The clone carrying this TCR beta chain came up once. Its antigen is undetermined. The sample is drawn from a study of cytomegalovirus exposure and HLA in healthy donors. PCR was performed using 60 Vbeta and 13 Jbeta primers. Per the study methods: Counted up in a later analysis, unique TCR beta chains came to about 80 million, with around 11 million shared. Measured with immunoSEQ multiplex PCR; TCRdb has only the in-frame clones, and not every one. V, J and clone size reflect that table, while D and trimming were determined from the DNA. The repertoire has about 180,000 clones, 65% to 85% of them found once; the top ten carry 1.3% to 1.5%. Germline CDR1 and CDR2: MGHDK and SYGVNS. CDR3 length equals 13 residues. Deletions cut 3 bases from V and 6 bases from J, with 11 bases between. General study points: Reportedly, HLA-A and HLA-B alleles of most subjects were accurately predicted from TCR beta. DRB1 showed the most TCR associations and HLA-C the fewest in a later analysis, as rates varied by HLA locus. Looking again later, the authors saw that most CMV-associated TCR beta chains seemed HLA-restricted.

The chain is built from TRBV25-1 and TRBJ1-2; D perhaps matches TRBD1 (6 bases). The specimen was PBMCs. The receptor comes from a girl aged 10-17 years in good health and CMV-seropositive. The CDR3 region has the DNA TGTGCCAGCAGTGAGTTACAGGGAGATGGCTACACCTTC. Translated, it gives CASSELQGDGYTF.